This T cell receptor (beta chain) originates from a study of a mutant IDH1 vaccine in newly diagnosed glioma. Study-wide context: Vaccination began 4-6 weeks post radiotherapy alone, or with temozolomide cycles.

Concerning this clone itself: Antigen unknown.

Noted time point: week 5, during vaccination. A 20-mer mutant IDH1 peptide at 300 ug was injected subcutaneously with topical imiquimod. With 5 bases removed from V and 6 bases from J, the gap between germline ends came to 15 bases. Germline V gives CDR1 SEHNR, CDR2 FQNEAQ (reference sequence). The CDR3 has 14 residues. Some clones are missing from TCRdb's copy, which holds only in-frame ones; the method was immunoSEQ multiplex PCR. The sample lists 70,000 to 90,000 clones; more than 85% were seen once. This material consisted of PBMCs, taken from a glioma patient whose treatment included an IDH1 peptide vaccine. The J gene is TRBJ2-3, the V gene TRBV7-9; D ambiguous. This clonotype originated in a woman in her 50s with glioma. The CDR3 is CASSPYGVVDTQYF. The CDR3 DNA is TGTGCCAGCAGCCCCTACGGAGTGGTGGATACGCAGTATTTT.